Described below is a single TCR beta chain sequence and its context. The antigen is not known. Measured with immunoSEQ multiplex PCR; TCRdb has only the in-frame clones, and not every one. The table shows just over 2,000,000 clones, with 85% to 95% occurring only once. Deletions cut 4 bases from V and 1 base from J, with 6 bases between. The CDR3 extends over 14 amino acids. Per germline, CDR1 SGHRS and CDR2 YFSETQ. This entry comes from a study of shared clonotypes between healthy human individuals. Study context: The people who gave samples were two women and three men aged 18 to 49. CD4 naive cells filled three plates per donor, CD4 memory three, CD8 naive two and CD8 memory one. Study-wide points: Generation probability values for non-shared clonotypes were lower than those for clonotypes shared by all four donors.

The TCR was taken from a man between 18 and 35 years old in good health. The chain carries TRBV5-1 and TRBJ2-6; D not resolved. What was sequenced was naive CD4+ T cells sorted from blood. Documented subset: CD45RA+ positively selected. The DNA for the CDR3 is TGCGCCAGCAGCGGCGAGTCTGGGGCCAACGTCCTGACTTTC. Translation gives CASSGESGANVLTF. Full variable domain (missing parts from reference TRBV5-1 and TRBJ2-6): KAGVTQTPRYLIKTRGQQVTLSCSPISGHRSVSWYQQTPGQGLQFLFEYFSETQRNKGNFPGRFSGRQFSNSRSEMNVSTLELGDSALYLCASSGESGANVLTFGAGSRLTVL.